The sequence of this T cell receptor (beta chain) was determined in a study of blood T cell repertoires in COVID-19. Study background: COVID-19 samples from acute and convalescent phases originated in the United States, Italy and Spain. Sources were T cells, B-cell-depleted T cells, or PBMCs; the material itself was cDNA or gDNA.

Methods used by the authors: The assay estimated nucleated cells by amplifying reference gene primers. Libraries were prepared by immunoSEQ multiplex PCR; TCRdb keeps only in-frame clonotypes and omits some of them. V, J and clone size are taken as reported in that table, and D and trimming were inferred from the DNA itself. This sample yields some 7,900 clones, of which around 85% are seen a single time; 18% belongs to the top ten. The CDR3 contains 17 residues. Germline V gives CDR1 ENHRY, CDR2 SYGVKD. J lost 9 bases, V lost 5 bases, and 19 bases had no gene match. This clonotype was obtained from a human donor with active COVID-19. The donor label of this sample is uncertain. The chain employs TRBV10-3 and TRBJ1-5; 7 positions match TRBD1. The sequenced material came from peripheral blood. CDR3: CAISTTNVGQDDGPQHF. CDR3 coding DNA: TGTGCCATCAGTACTACCAATGTAGGACAGGATGATGGGCCCCAGCATTTT.